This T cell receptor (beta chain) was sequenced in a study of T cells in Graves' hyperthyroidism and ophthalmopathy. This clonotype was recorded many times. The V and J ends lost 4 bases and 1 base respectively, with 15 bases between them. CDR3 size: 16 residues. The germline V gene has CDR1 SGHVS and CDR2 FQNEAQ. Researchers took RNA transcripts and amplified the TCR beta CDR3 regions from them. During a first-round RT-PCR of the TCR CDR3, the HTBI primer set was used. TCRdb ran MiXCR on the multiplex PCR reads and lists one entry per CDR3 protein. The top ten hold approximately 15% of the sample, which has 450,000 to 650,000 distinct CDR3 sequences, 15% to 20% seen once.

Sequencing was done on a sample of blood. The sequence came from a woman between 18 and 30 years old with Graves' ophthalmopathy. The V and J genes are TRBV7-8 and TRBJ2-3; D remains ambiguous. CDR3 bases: TGTGCCAGCAGCTGGGGTATCGGAGTGCGCACAGATACGCAGTATTTT. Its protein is CASSWGIGVRTDTQYF.